One T cell receptor beta chain is described in this entry. The record originates from a study of blood T cell repertoires in COVID-19. Study-level background: Samples of COVID-19 (acute and convalescent) were obtained from the United States, Italy and Spain.

Per the study methods: Researchers report that nucleated cell counts were estimated from reference gene primer amplification. Method: immunoSEQ multiplex PCR; TCRdb's copy keeps in-frame clones and lacks some. The DNA gave D and trimming, while V, J and clone size come from that table. The repertoire holds 110,000 to 150,000 clones, with roughly nine tenths as singletons. CDR1 MDHEN and CDR2 SYDVKM come from the germline V gene. J gave up 0 bases and V 2 bases, and 3 bases lay outside the gene matches. There are 16 residues in the CDR3. V gene TRBV28 combines with J gene TRBJ1-4; 7 nucleotides line up with TRBD1. Sequenced input: peripheral blood. This receptor was taken from a woman aged 55-69 years with active COVID-19. This CDR3 reads CASSLTGASTNEKLFF. CDR3 DNA sequence: TGTGCCAGCAGTTTAACAGGGGCCTCAACTAATGAAAAACTGTTTTTT.